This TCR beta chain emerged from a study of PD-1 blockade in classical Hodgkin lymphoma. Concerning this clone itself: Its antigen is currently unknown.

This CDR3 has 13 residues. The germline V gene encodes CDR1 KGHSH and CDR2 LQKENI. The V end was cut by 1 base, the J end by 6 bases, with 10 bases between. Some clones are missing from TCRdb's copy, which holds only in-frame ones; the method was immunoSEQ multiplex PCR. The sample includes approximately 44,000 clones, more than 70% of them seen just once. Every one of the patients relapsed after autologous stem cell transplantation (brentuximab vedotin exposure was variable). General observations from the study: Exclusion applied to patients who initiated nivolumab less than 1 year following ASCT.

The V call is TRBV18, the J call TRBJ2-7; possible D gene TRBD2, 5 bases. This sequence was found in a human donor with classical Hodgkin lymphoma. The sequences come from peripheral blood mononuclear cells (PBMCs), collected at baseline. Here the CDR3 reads CASSPLLESEQYF. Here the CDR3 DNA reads TGTGCCAGCTCACCACTACTAGAATCCGAGCAGTACTTC.